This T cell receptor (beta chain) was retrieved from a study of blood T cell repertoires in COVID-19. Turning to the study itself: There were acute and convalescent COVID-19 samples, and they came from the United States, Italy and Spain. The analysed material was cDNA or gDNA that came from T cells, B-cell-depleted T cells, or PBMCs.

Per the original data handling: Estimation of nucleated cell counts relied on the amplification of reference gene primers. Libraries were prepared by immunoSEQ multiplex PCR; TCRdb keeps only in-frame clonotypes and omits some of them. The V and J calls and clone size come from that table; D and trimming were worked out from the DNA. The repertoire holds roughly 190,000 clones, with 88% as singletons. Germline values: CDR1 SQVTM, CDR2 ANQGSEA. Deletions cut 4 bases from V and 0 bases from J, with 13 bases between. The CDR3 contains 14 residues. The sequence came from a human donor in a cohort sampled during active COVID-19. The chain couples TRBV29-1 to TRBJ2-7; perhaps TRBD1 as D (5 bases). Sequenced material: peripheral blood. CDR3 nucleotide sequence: TGCAGCGTTGTGCTTCGACAGAGCTCCTACGAGCAGTACTTC. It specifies CSVVLRQSSYEQYF.